A selection of T cell receptor beta chains follows, all from one sample in a study of blood T cell repertoires in COVID-19. Assay used: immunoSEQ multiplex PCR; TCRdb lists only in-frame clones, some missing. The top ten hold under 6.5% of the sample, which has roughly 180,000 clones, 85% seen once. Sequenced input: peripheral blood. Receptor source: a woman aged 50 to 65 with COVID-19, enrolled during active disease. Each CDR3 is given with its conserved first and last residue. D genes are given only for firm matches. Clone size is not always given. Where it is, it says once, few, many or a class for expanded clones.

NA	TRBV7-2	NA	TRBJ1-1	CASSLMGRANTEAFF	TGTGCCAGCAGCTTAATGGGCAGAGCGAACACTGAAGCTTTCTTT
once	TRBV4-2	NA	TRBJ1-1	CASSQDGGRTGMNTEAFF	TGTGCCAGCAGCCAAGATGGGGGGAGAACGGGCATGAACACTGAAGCTTTCTTT
few	TRBV6-2/TRBV6-3	TRBD2	TRBJ2-3	CASSSLAGLRTDTQYF	TGTGCCAGCAGTTCCCTAGCGGGACTTCGCACAGATACGCAGTATTTT
NA	TRBV27	NA	TRBJ2-7	CASMPDFSYEQYF	TGTGCCAGCATGCCGGACTTCTCCTACGAGCAGTACTTC
NA	TRBV10-3	TRBD1	TRBJ2-7	CAISEWGQGAHEQYF	TGTGCCATCAGTGAGTGGGGACAGGGGGCCCACGAGCAGTACTTC
NA	TRBV4-1	NA	TRBJ1-1	CASSQADRLYEAFF	TGCGCCAGCAGCCAGGCGGACAGACTTTATGAAGCTTTCTTT
NA	TRBV4-2	NA	TRBJ2-7	CASSQDTPGNYEQYF	TGTGCCAGCAGCCAAGATACTCCAGGGAACTACGAGCAGTACTTC
few	TRBV6-5	NA	TRBJ1-6	CASSPNKNSPLHF	TGTGCCAGCAGTCCGAACAAGAATTCACCCCTCCACTTT
NA	TRBV7-3	TRBD1	TRBJ2-7	CASRRPGQGVSEQYF	TGTGCCAGCAGGAGACCGGGACAGGGTGTATCCGAGCAGTACTTC
NA	TRBV6-6	TRBD1	TRBJ1-2	CASSYTGAYGYTF	TGTGCCAGCAGTTACACAGGGGCCTATGGCTACACCTTC
NA	TRBV2	NA	TRBJ1-2	CASSVSGGIHGYTF	TGTGCCAGCAGTGTTTCGGGGGGAATCCATGGCTACACCTTC
NA	TRBV27	NA	TRBJ1-2	CASTNREGGYTF	TGTGCCAGCACTAACAGGGAAGGGGGCTACACCTTC
NA	TRBV5-6	NA	TRBJ2-7	CASSLFARVAYEQYF	TGTGCCAGCAGCTTGTTTGCGCGGGTGGCCTACGAGCAGTACTTC
few	TRBV6-4	TRBD1	TRBJ2-3	CASSEGQGKDTQYF	TGTGCCAGCAGCGAAGGACAGGGAAAGGATACGCAGTATTTT
NA	TRBV5-6	NA	TRBJ1-4	CASSSHPGDNEKLFF	TGTGCCAGCAGCTCCCACCCAGGGGATAATGAAAAACTGTTTTTT
NA	TRBV11-2	NA	TRBJ2-3	CASSLDATATDTQYF	TGTGCCAGCAGCTTAGACGCGACAGCCACAGATACGCAGTATTTT
NA	TRBV5-1	NA	TRBJ2-1	CASSLQGSSYNEQFF	TGCGCCAGCAGCTTACAGGGTTCCTCCTACAATGAGCAGTTCTTC
NA	TRBV3-1/TRBV3-2	TRBD2	TRBJ2-3	CASSLSGGPDTQYF	TGTGCCAGCAGCCTGAGCGGGGGCCCAGATACGCAGTATTTT
NA	TRBV6-5	TRBD1	TRBJ1-2	CASSQGTGGSYGYTF	TGTGCCAGCAGTCAGGGGACAGGGGGCAGCTATGGCTACACCTTC
NA	TRBV3-1/TRBV3-2	NA	TRBJ1-2	CASDGGGGYGYTF	TGTGCCTCTGACGGGGGAGGGGGCTATGGCTACACCTTC
few	TRBV29-1	NA	TRBJ1-1	CSVARTDITEAFF	TGCAGCGTTGCGAGGACAGATATCACTGAAGCTTTCTTT
NA	TRBV27	TRBD1	TRBJ1-1	CASRRQGARTEAFF	TGTGCCAGCAGGAGACAGGGGGCGCGAACTGAAGCTTTCTTT
NA	TRBV7-7	NA	TRBJ2-5	CASSLGQKETQYF	TGTGCTAGCAGCTTAGGGCAAAAAGAGACCCAGTACTTC
NA	TRBV7-6	NA	TRBJ2-5	CASSLVQGAETQYF	TGTGCCAGCAGCTTAGTACAGGGAGCAGAGACCCAGTACTTC
NA	TRBV5-1	TRBD2	TRBJ2-3	CASSEAGDGTDTQYF	TGCGCCAGCAGCGAAGCGGGGGACGGCACAGATACGCAGTATTTT
NA	TRBV7-7	TRBD1	TRBJ2-5	CASSLEATGGGWGLRETQYF	TGTGCCAGCAGCTTAGAAGCGACAGGGGGCGGATGGGGCTTGAGGGAGACCCAGTACTTC
NA	TRBV13	NA	TRBJ1-2	CASNSYRVLNYGYTF	TGTGCCAGCAATTCTTACAGGGTCCTAAACTATGGCTACACCTTC
NA	TRBV2	NA	TRBJ1-2	CASSEDGGVGYGYTF	TGTGCCAGCAGTGAGGATGGAGGGGTCGGCTATGGCTACACCTTC